The entry below describes one T cell receptor (beta chain). What it recognizes is unknown. Method: immunoSEQ multiplex PCR; TCRdb's copy keeps in-frame clones and lacks some. The table has about 140,000 clones, about 90% seen once. This specimen comes from a study of T cell responses to AZD1222 COVID-19 vaccine. General observations from the study: White British ancestry dominated among donors, who included more females, and clonal diversity was possibly underestimated. With two AZD1222 doses given, Spike-specific TCR breadth and depth both rose. CD4 TCRs linked to vaccination spanned spike, dominating at 160-218 and 743-854.

CDR1 and CDR2 from the germline V gene are LGHNA and YSLEER. V lost 1 base to trimming and J lost 2 bases; unmatched junction nucleotides: 9. The CDR3 contains 17 residues. The starting material was peripheral blood, obtained 28 days after the second dose of the MenACWY control vaccine. The chain has TRBV4-3 and TRBJ2-3, with 7 bases matching TRBD1. The clonotype originates from an adult who received the MenACWY meningococcal vaccine as a control. The CDR3 DNA reads TGCGCCAGCAGCCAAGTAGATGGGACAGAGAACACAGATACGCAGTATTTT. Translation: CASSQVDGTENTDTQYF.